This T cell receptor beta chain was sequenced in a study of T cell responses to AZD1222 COVID-19 vaccine. Method: immunoSEQ multiplex PCR; TCRdb's copy keeps in-frame clones and lacks some. Of 140,000 or so clones in the sample, around 90% were seen once. The clonotype originates from an adult in good health. Material: peripheral blood, obtained on day 0 of AZD1222 vaccination.

The CDR3 spells CASSLQGRDTEAFF. Here the CDR3 DNA reads TGTGCCAGCTCACTCCAGGGTAGGGACACTGAAGCTTTCTTT. The chain recombines TRBV18 with TRBJ1-1; tentatively, D is TRBD1 (5 bases). This CDR3 spans 14 amino acids. CDR1 is KGHSH and CDR2 is LQKENI in the germline V gene. V lost 4 bases, J lost 3 bases, and 12 bases lay in between.